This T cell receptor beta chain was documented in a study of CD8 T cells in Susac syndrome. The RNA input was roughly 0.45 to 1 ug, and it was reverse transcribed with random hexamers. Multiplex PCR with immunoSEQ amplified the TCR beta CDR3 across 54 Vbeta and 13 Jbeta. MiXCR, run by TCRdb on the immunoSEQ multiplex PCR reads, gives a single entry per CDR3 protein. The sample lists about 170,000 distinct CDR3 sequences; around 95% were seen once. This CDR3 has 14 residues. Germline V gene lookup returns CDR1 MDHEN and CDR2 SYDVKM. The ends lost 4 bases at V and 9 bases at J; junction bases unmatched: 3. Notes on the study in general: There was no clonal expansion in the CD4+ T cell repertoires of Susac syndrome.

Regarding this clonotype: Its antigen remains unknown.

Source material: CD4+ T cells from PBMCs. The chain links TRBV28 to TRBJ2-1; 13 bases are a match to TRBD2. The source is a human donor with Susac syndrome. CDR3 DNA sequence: TGTGCCAGCAGTTCGGGACTAGCGGGACCTGAGCAGTTCTTC. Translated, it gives CASSSGLAGPEQFF. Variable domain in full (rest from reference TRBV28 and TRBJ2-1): DVKVTQSSRYLVKRTGEKVFLECVQDMDHENMFWYRQDPGLGLRLIYFSYDVKMKEKGDIPEGYSVSREKKERFSLILESASTNQTSMYLCASSSGLAGPEQFFGPGTRLTVL.